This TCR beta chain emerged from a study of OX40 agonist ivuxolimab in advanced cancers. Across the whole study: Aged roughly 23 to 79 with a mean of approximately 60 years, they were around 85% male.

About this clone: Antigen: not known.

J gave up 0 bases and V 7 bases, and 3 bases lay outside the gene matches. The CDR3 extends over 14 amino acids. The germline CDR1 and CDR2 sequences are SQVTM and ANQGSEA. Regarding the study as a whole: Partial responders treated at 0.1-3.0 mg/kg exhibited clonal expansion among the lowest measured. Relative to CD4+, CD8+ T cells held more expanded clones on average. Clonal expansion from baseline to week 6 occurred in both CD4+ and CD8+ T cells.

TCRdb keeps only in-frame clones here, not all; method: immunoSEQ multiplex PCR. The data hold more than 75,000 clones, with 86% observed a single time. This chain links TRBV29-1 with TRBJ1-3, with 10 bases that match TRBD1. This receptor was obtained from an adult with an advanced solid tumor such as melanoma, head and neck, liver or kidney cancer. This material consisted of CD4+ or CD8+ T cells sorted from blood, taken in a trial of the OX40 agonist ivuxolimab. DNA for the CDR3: TGCAGCGGGACAGGGGGAGACTCTGGAAACACCATATATTTT. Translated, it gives CSGTGGDSGNTIYF. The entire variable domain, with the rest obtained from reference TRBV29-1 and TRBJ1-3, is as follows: SAVISQKPSRDICQRGTSLTIQCQVDSQVTMMFWYRQQPGQSLTLIATANQGSEATYESGFVIDKFPISRPNLTFSTLTVSNMSPEDSSIYLCSGTGGDSGNTIYFGEGSWLTVV.